This T cell receptor beta chain stems from a study of cytomegalovirus exposure and HLA in healthy donors. Study-level points and caveats: A later analysis showed HLA-associated TCR beta chains outstripping equally common others in clonal expansion.

CDR1 is MNHEY, CDR2 SVGAGI, per germline. V lost 6 bases, J lost 4 bases, and 12 bases lay in between. CDR3 length: 13 residues. Both 60 Vbeta primers and 13 Jbeta primers went into the PCR. Some clones are missing from TCRdb's copy, which holds only in-frame ones; the method was immunoSEQ multiplex PCR. The data show approximately 170,000 clones, 71% seen once. This clone showed up just a few times. The antigen is not known. The specimen sequenced was PBMCs. The origin of this receptor is a girl aged 10 to 17 in good health and CMV-seronegative. The genes are TRBV6-5 and TRBJ1-2; no clear D gene. CDR3 in amino acids: CASRAEDLYGYTF. The DNA for the CDR3 is TGTGCCAGCAGAGCGGAGGACCTCTATGGCTACACCTTC.